This is a list of T cell receptor beta chains from one sample in a study of Tregs in tolerant kidney transplant recipients. Using immunoSEQ multiplex PCR, the repertoire was profiled, and TCRdb retains in-frame clones only, with some absent. This sample has about 52,000 clones, with approximately 90% found just once. The sample was CD8+ T cells from blood (PBMCs), taken 24 months after the transplant. All receptors derive from a human patient who received a combined kidney and bone marrow transplant. The graft donor may be the source of some T cells. Both conserved end residues are part of each CDR3. The D gene is left open where the match is weak. Size values are once, few and many counts, or a class for expanded clones, and some rows have none.

d_call: TRBD2; clone_size: NA; v_call: TRBV6-5; j_call: TRBJ2-5; cdr3_aa: CASSYTSGGQTQYF; cdr3_nt: TGTGCCAGCAGTTACACCTCGGGAGGGCAGACCCAGTACTTC
d_call: TRBD2; clone_size: NA; v_call: TRBV19; j_call: TRBJ2-7; cdr3_aa: CASSIVTSGVLTF; cdr3_nt: TGTGCCAGTAGTATAGTGACTAGCGGTGTTCTTACCTTC
d_call: NA; clone_size: NA; v_call: TRBV7-3; j_call: TRBJ1-4; cdr3_aa: CASSQVLGEKLFF; cdr3_nt: TGCGCCAGCAGCCAAGTCCTCGGTGAAAAACTGTTTTTT
d_call: TRBD1; clone_size: NA; v_call: TRBV6-5; j_call: TRBJ1-2; cdr3_aa: CASSSPVPAGGYGYTF; cdr3_nt: TGTGCCAGCAGTTCCCCCGTTCCCGCAGGGGGTTATGGCTACACCTTC
d_call: TRBD1; clone_size: NA; v_call: TRBV28; j_call: TRBJ2-5; cdr3_aa: CASSPRTGVETQYF; cdr3_nt: TGTGCCAGCAGCCCTAGGACAGGGGTAGAGACCCAGTACTTC
d_call: NA; clone_size: NA; v_call: TRBV7-9; j_call: TRBJ2-1; cdr3_aa: CASSSPFGNEQFF; cdr3_nt: TGTGCCAGCAGCTCCCCGTTCGGCAATGAGCAGTTCTTC
d_call: TRBD1; clone_size: NA; v_call: TRBV6-5; j_call: TRBJ2-1; cdr3_aa: CASRLTGGNEQFF; cdr3_nt: TGTGCCAGCAGGTTGACAGGGGGCAATGAGCAGTTCTTC
d_call: NA; clone_size: NA; v_call: TRBV27; j_call: TRBJ2-5; cdr3_aa: CASSLQSSQETQYF; cdr3_nt: TGTGCCAGCAGCCTACAGAGTTCACAAGAGACCCAGTACTTC
d_call: NA; clone_size: NA; v_call: TRBV5-1; j_call: TRBJ2-7; cdr3_aa: CASSLEQSYEQYF; cdr3_nt: TGCGCCAGCAGCTTGGAACAGTCCTACGAGCAGTACTTC
d_call: NA; clone_size: NA; v_call: TRBV13; j_call: TRBJ1-2; cdr3_aa: CASSPQTVNYGYTF; cdr3_nt: TGTGCCAGCAGCCCCCAGACAGTAAACTATGGCTACACCTTC
d_call: NA; clone_size: NA; v_call: TRBV5-6; j_call: TRBJ1-1; cdr3_aa: CASSGGTSTMNTEAFF; cdr3_nt: TGTGCCAGCAGCGGTGGGACATCCACCATGAACACTGAAGCTTTCTTT
d_call: TRBD2; clone_size: NA; v_call: TRBV5-6; j_call: TRBJ2-5; cdr3_aa: CASSLVSGGVRETQYF; cdr3_nt: TGTGCCAGCAGCTTGGTTAGCGGGGGGGTCCGGGAGACCCAGTACTTC
d_call: TRBD2; clone_size: NA; v_call: TRBV28; j_call: TRBJ2-7; cdr3_aa: CASSLRGGPYEQYF; cdr3_nt: TGTGCCAGCAGTTTACGGGGGGGCCCCTACGAGCAGTACTTC
d_call: NA; clone_size: once; v_call: TRBV27; j_call: TRBJ1-2; cdr3_aa: CASGGGGGYTF; cdr3_nt: TGTGCCAGTGGGGGGGGAGGTGGCTACACCTTC
d_call: NA; clone_size: NA; v_call: TRBV4-1; j_call: TRBJ1-1; cdr3_aa: CASSQEPDYTEAFF; cdr3_nt: TGCGCCAGCAGCCAAGAACCCGACTACACTGAAGCTTTCTTT